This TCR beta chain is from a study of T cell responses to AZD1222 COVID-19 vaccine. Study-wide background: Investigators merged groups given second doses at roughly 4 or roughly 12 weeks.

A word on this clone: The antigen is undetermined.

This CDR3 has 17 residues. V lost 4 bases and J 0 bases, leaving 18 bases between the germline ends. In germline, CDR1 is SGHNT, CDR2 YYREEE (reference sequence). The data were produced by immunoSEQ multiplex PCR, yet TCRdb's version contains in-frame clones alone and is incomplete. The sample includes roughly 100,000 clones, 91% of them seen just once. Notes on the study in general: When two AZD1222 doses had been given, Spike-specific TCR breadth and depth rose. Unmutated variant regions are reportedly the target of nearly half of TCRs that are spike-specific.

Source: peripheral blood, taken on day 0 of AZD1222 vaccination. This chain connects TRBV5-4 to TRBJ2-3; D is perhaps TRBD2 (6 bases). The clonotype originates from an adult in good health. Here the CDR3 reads CASSHEAGTLSTDTQYF. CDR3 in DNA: TGTGCCAGCAGCCACGAGGCGGGAACCCTTAGCACAGATACGCAGTATTTT.